Below are 5 T cell receptor beta chains sequenced from a single sample in a study of shared clonotypes between healthy human individuals. The table came from immunoSEQ multiplex PCR; TCRdb's copy has only in-frame clones and leaves some out. This sample carries around 1.6 million clones, 95% to 99% of them seen once, and the ten largest clones take about 0.45%. The sample taken for sequencing was naive CD4+ T cells sorted from blood. Subset denoted: CD45RA+ positively selected. These receptors were taken from a man younger than 45 in good health.

The genes are TRBV20-1 and TRBJ1-2; the D gene is possibly TRBD1 (5 bases). The CDR3 is 11 residues long. V lost 4 bases and J lost 6, with 9 bases in between. Per germline, CDR1 DFQATT and CDR2 SNEGSKA (reference sequence). CDR3 loop: CSAIREDGYTF. In nucleotides, the CDR3 is TGCAGTGCTATCAGGGAGGATGGCTACACCTTC.

The V gene is TRBV9, the J gene TRBJ2-7, with D unclear. CDR3 size: 15 residues. Looked up from germline, CDR1 is SGDLS and CDR2 is YYNGEE. V lost 4 bases and J 1 base, leaving 15 bases between the germline ends. CDR3 region: CASSTHSGLSYEQYF. CDR3 coding DNA: TGTGCCAGCAGCACCCATTCGGGCCTTTCCTACGAGCAGTACTTC.

The chain recombines TRBV19 with TRBJ1-3; 9 bases line up with TRBD1. The junction had 5 bases not matched to a gene; V was cut back by 5 bases and J by 0 bases. The CDR3 is made up of 16 amino acids. Germline loops: CDR1 LNHDA, CDR2 SQIVND (reference sequence). CDR3 sequence: CASSLGQGLSGNTIYF. The CDR3 nucleotides read TGTGCCAGTAGTCTGGGACAGGGCCTCTCTGGAAACACCATATATTTT.

The genes are TRBV4-3 and TRBJ2-2; 8 bases map to TRBD2. The CDR3 length is 15 residues. Germline CDR1 and CDR2: LGHNA and YSLEER. V lost 4 bases, J lost 8 bases, and 9 bases stayed unmatched. The CDR3, as DNA: TGCGCCAGCAGCCCTTTCGGGAGGGCCTCTGGGGAGCTGTTTTTT. Translation: CASSPFGRASGELFF.

V gene TRBV10-3 combines with J gene TRBJ2-3; D unresolved. Germline CDR1 reads ENHRY; CDR2 reads SYGVKD. CDR3 length equals 13 residues. V was cut by 3 bases and J by 4 bases, with 8 bases left in between. The CDR3 nucleotides read TGTGCCATCAGTGAAGCGCGGCCAGATACGCAGTATTTT. It yields the protein CAISEARPDTQYF.